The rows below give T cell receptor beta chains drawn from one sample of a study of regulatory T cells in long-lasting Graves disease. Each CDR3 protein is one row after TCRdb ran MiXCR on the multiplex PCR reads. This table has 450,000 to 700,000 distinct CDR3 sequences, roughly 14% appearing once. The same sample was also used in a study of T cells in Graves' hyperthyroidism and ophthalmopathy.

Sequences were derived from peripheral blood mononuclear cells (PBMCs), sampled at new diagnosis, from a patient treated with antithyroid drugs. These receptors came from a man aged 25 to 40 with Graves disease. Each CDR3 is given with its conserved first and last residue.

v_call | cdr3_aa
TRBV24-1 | CATSDFPSGTYNEQFF
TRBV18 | CASSPRGSNNEQFF
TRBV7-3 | CASSSPGRDEQYF
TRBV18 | CASSPPGLAGGLEQYF
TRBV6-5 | CASSYASATQYF
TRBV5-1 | CASGPGTLVEKLFF
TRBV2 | CASTRRGGDNEQFF
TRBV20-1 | CSARDLGRTDTQYF
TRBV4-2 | CAGSGWYSYEQYF
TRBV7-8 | CASSPTLRGQNQPQHF
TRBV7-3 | CASGLDREHGYTF
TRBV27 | CASSLWGTGGKDTEAFF
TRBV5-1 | CASSFGMTGTSGNEQFF
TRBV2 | CASSSLAGERIGQYF
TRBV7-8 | CASSFGTGWGTGELFF
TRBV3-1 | CASSQDQGSELFF
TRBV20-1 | CSARDLQREANTQYF
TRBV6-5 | CASSYSKGGTGNTIYF
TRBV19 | CASSTGQGYYEQYF
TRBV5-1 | CASSLGRSGGPRTQYF
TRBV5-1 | CASSWEGPAGGEQFF
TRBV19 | CASSIIGQGRRNEQFF
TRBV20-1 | CSARDWTGGKNEQFF
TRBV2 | CASLLVSYEQYF
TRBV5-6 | CASSFSGSGDTQYF
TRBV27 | CASSSDRGPNYEQYF
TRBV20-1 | CSAKRPSYNEQFF
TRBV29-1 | CSVATGTGGYEQYF
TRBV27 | CASRKDRGYTEAFF
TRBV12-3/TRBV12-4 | CASNRLGPSGADTQYF
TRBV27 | CASTKRGGETQYF
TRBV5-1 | CASSSRPDLAFF
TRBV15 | CATSRAGTSYEQYF
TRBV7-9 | CASRSVRPGTEAFF
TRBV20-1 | CSAIRGPDTQYF
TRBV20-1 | CGARQDRISGTQYF
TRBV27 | CASKFGGRDYGYTF
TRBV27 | CASSTEGDLAEKLFF
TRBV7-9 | CASSPQGAVYEQYF
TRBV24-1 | CATSDPGQDGYTF
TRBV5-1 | CASSLAQGGGYNEQFF
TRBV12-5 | CASGLVAGVQPQHF
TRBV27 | CASSLWGLAGVLSYEQYF
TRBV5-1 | CASSFTGTGDSPLHF
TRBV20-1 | CSASEAYEAFF
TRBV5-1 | CASSETGGHAGELFF
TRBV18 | CASSPSRGRGTGELFF
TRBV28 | CATDGAPYNEQFF
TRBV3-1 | CASSQGPTGNYEQYF
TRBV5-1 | CASSAGGSTDTQYF
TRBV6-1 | CASSRLLAGENGNEQFF
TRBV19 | CASSLRSGQGTSYEQYF
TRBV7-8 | CASSSNRGGLDYGYAF
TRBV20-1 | CSARDQDKEQYF
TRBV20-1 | CSARDLLLAGGPNEQFF
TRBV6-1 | CASSDALGYQETQYF
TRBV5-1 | CASSFQDSQETQYF
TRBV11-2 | CASRYSTGELFF